This is a list of T cell receptor beta chains from one sample in a study of STAT5B mutations in CD4+ large granular lymphocyte leukemia. Assay used: immunoSEQ multiplex PCR; TCRdb lists only in-frame clones, some missing. Altogether roughly 34,000 clones are present, around 81% being singletons, with the ten largest covering 3.5% to 5%. Sequencing used CD4+ T cells from blood buffy coats. The receptors here all came from a human donor in good health. The CDR3 runs from the conserved cysteine through the conserved F or W. Fields, in order: J gene, clone size, V gene, D gene, CDR3 protein, CDR3 DNA. A D gene is named only where the DNA matches it firmly. Rows give clone size only sometimes, using once, few, many, or a class for an expanded clone.

>TRBJ1-2|once|TRBV5-1|TRBD1
CASSLDGQGLNYGYTF
TGCGCCAGCAGCTTGGACGGACAGGGGTTAAACTATGGCTACACCTTC
>TRBJ2-5|-|TRBV10-3|-
CAISVTIQETQYF
TGTGCCATCAGTGTAACTATCCAAGAGACCCAGTACTTC
>TRBJ1-5|few|TRBV19|-
CASSRQSNQPQHF
TGTGCCAGTAGCAGACAGAGCAATCAGCCCCAGCATTTT
>TRBJ2-7|-|TRBV14|-
CASSQAGPLHHEQYF
TGTGCCAGCAGCCAAGCGGGACCACTACACCACGAGCAGTACTTC
>TRBJ2-3|once|TRBV19|TRBD1
CASSTGQDNTDTQYF
TGTGCCAGTAGTACGGGACAGGACAACACAGATACGCAGTATTTT
>TRBJ2-3|-|TRBV29-1|-
CSVEDASFAGSTDTQYF
TGCAGCGTTGAAGATGCGAGCTTTGCGGGCAGCACAGATACGCAGTATTTT
>TRBJ1-1|-|TRBV18|-
CASSRGVEDTEAFF
TGTGCCAGCTCACGTGGCGTAGAAGACACTGAAGCTTTCTTT
>TRBJ1-1|-|TRBV18|-
CASSAAGTAEAFF
TGTGCCAGCTCAGCCGCCGGGACCGCTGAAGCTTTCTTT
>TRBJ2-1|-|TRBV7-2|-
CASSARSGEGTYNEQFF
TGTGCCAGCAGCGCTAGGTCGGGGGAAGGGACCTACAATGAGCAGTTCTTC
>TRBJ2-1|few|TRBV5-1|-
CASSLSGMRGSYNEQFF
TGCGCCAGCAGCTTGAGCGGTATGAGAGGCTCCTACAATGAGCAGTTCTTC
>TRBJ1-5|-|TRBV10-3|TRBD1
CAISARGQGSNQPQHF
TGTGCCATCAGCGCTCGCGGACAGGGGTCCAATCAGCCCCAGCATTTT